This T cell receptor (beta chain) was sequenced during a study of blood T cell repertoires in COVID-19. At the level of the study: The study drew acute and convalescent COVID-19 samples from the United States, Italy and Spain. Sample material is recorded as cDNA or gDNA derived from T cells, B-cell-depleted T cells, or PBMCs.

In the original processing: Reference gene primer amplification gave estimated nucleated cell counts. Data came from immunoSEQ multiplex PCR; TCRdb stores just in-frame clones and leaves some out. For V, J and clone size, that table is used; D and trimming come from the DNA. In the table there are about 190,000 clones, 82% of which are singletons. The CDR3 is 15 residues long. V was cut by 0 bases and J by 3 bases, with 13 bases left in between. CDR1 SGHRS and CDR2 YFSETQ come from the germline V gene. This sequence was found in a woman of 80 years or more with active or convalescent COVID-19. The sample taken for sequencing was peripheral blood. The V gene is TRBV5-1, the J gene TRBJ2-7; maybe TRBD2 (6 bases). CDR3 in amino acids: CASSLGAGLFYEQYF. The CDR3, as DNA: TGCGCCAGCAGCTTGGGGGCGGGACTCTTCTACGAGCAGTACTTC.